This record concerns one TCR beta chain sequence. Its cognate antigen has yet to be identified. No much larger clone is present one base from it, and per-base qualities are unavailable. This sample was taken from a study of cytomegalovirus exposure and HLA in healthy donors (dated by TCRdb to 2017 to 2019). Regarding the research as a whole: In an earlier analysis of 587 of the donors, 276 Gb of sequence data and 90 million to 120 million unique TCR beta sequences from about 179 million T cells were reported. An early release that covered about 600 HLA-typed donors contained approximately 300 gigabases of sequencing data and about 93 million unique TCR sequences. Donor age, sex, ethnicity and CMV serostatus were compiled together with the repertoire data. Of the 350 to 400 genotyped donors, 65% to 90% fell in the genetic ancestry cluster associated with self-reported Caucasian donors. In the later analysis, no new phenotypic data were used to find candidate immune exposures; instead, reliance was placed on TCR beta sequences and their occurrence across donors. Genome-wide SNP genotypes for about 55% of the roughly 670 donors were used in a later genetic analysis, which treated that subset as a discovery cohort. The T cell repertoires of some 670 subjects were profiled by immunosequencing and related to cytomegalovirus serostatus. Along with the approximately 600-subject first cohort, a separate validation cohort of over a hundred different subjects was used. Among some 400 genotyped donors of the cohort, an average of approximately 220,000 unique TCR beta nucleotide sequences was sequenced per donor, of which about 19% were non-productive. About five DR-DQ haplotypes were treated as single units for association and clustering because of strong linkage in the cohort. The number of donors typed differed by locus, with 629-630 for A, B, C, DRB1 and DQB1, around 520 for DQA1, 606 for DPA1, and some 470 for DPB1. An earlier analysis of 500 to 650 of the donors applied high-throughput TCR beta sequencing to assess whether each TCR beta V gene segment acted as functional or pseudogenic. The study was designed to test whether signatures of past pathogen exposure could be identified by cataloging public T cell receptors. To study patterns of TCR occurrence, a later analysis re-analyzed previously published TCR beta repertoires from just over 650 donors and added high-resolution HLA genotyping. Every repertoire in the discovery cohort had been generated on one and the same sequencing platform. High-throughput TCR immunosequencing, statistical association of individual TCRs with disease status, and machine learning were combined to predict cytomegalovirus infection status. HLA typing covered class I and class II loci at four-digit resolution. Overall results and qualifications from the work: A group of highly shared sequence variants was considered likely to be a technical artifact of the sequencing pipeline. In a later analysis, HLA-associated TCR beta chains were found to be more clonally expanded and to have lower generation probabilities than equally common non-associated chains. In both the original and validation cohorts, the classifier was reported to diagnose cytomegalovirus status with high specificity and sensitivity. In a later analysis, most CMV-associated TCR beta chains were found to appear HLA-restricted, with HLA associations seemingly driven largely by CMV exposure. In an earlier analysis of some 500 of the donors, most TCR beta V segments appeared in productive rearrangements about 87% or about 30% of the time, broadly matching IMGT annotations. According to the authors, the approach could potentially be generalized to other disease states and immunological phenotypes. Because counts were too low, roughly 16 rarely observed V segments, including chromosome 9 orphons, were left out of the earlier analysis of over 550 of the donors. In this cohort, only TCR beta chains were sequenced, and detectable features were limited by the absence of alpha or paired-chain data. Because some donors lacked HLA typing at each locus, the association tests relied only on the typed subset. A later genetic analysis reported fewer N-insertions in productive TCRs among donors in an Asian-associated ancestry cluster than the 666-donor mean. A further reported finding was that TCR beta sequences accurately predicted the HLA-A and HLA-B alleles for most subjects in the first cohort. Strong co-occurrence of HLA alleles, especially DR and DQ, made assigning TCR associations to individual alleles difficult. A later analysis found that TCR association rates varied across HLA loci, with DRB1 alleles showing the most associated TCRs and HLA-C alleles the fewest. Specific HLA alleles were associated with about 17,000 TCR beta sequences at a false discovery rate of 0.05 in a later analysis. Most TCR sequences were observed very rarely across donors, whereas some public TCRs were present in many individuals. CMV serostatus was the only immune exposure information available for the cohort. Three of the identified cytomegalovirus-associated TCR beta chains were confirmed in vitro to be specific for cytomegalovirus antigens. Because the 87-base-pair reads could not distinguish some IMGT-functional V segments, including TRBV6-2 and TRBV6-3, those segments were excluded. In a later genetic analysis, a missense DCLRE1C variant was associated with V-gene and J-gene trimming of TCR beta chains, and the association was replicated in an independent cohort. The presence/absence analyses assumed that sequencing depth was roughly uniform across donors, and that assumption may not be true. The study gave a list of 150 to 200 TCR beta chains associated with cytomegalovirus. Linkage disequilibrium might explain the correlated functional status among segregating V segments, but an unknown experimental factor could not be ruled out. According to a later analysis, parvovirus B19, influenza, CMV and Epstein-Barr virus appeared linked to several top co-occurrence clusters.

The CDR3 spans 20 residues, from the cysteine through the phenylalanine. Only CDR3 DNA remains: 60 bases, in frame from the first base. V lost 0 bases and J lost 0 bases, and the count of bases not matched to a germline gene is 13. CDR1 and CDR2 were assigned from the germline V gene as LGHNA and YNFKEQ. The cohort was made up of 666 healthy bone marrow donors. At the time of sampling, every cohort member was nominally healthy, though immune exposures that went unrecorded were likely present. The donor tested CMV seronegative and was one of the 352 seronegative cohort members. A peripheral blood sample was provided by each donor, and peripheral blood mononuclear cells were used for TCR beta sequencing. Genomic DNA extraction from the blood cell samples was performed with the Qiagen DNeasy Blood Extraction Kit. Libraries were constructed by the immunoSEQ multiplex PCR assay. A mixture of 60 forward primers for TCR Vbeta segments and 13 reverse primers for TCR Jbeta segments was used in the multiplex PCR. The CDR3 region of rearranged TCR beta genes was amplified from genomic DNA with a multiplex PCR assay. Amplified TCR beta libraries were sequenced as 87-base-pair reads on the Illumina HiSeq System. Concerning the study's data processing: A later analysis tallied 75 million to 85 million unique TCR beta chains across the 610 or so repertoires, and about 10 million of those chains were shared by two or more donors. Raw reads were error-corrected and collapsed into unique sequences with a nearest-neighbor algorithm that merged closely related sequences to remove PCR and sequencing errors. To assign V, D and J gene segments, CDR3 sequences were aligned to IMGT reference sequences. For a sequence to be retained, a match of at least six nucleotides to both a V gene segment and a J gene segment was required. A rearrangement counted as productive if the CDR3 had no stop codons and remained in frame with V and J, and every other rearrangement counted as non-productive. Following IMGT convention, CDR3 was defined as the stretch from the second conserved V-encoded cysteine up to the conserved J-encoded phenylalanine. The earlier analysis of some 600 of the donors excluded sequences that lacked an unambiguous match to a single V gene segment. An earlier analysis of a few hundred of the donors called V segments functional above 56.7% productive rearrangements and segregating when the between-donor standard deviation exceeded 5%. A statistical classification framework was built to diagnose cytomegalovirus status from the catalog of TCR beta chain sequences. In a later analysis, TCR nucleotide sequences were compared against IMGT/GENE-DB human TR gene sequences so that V and J genes could be assigned. Using the TCRdist pipeline, a later analysis assigned CDR3 sequences along with most-parsimonious VDJ recombination scenarios. In a later analysis, each TCR beta chain was defined by its CDR3 amino acid sequence together with its V-gene family, and reads lacking a unique V-gene family were excluded. A later analysis removed 500 to 600 highly shared, low-generation-probability nucleotide sequences to deal with suspected cross-contamination and a sequencing artifact. A later analysis calculated a clonal expansion index for each public chain from normalized within-repertoire ranks of inferred template counts. A later analysis computed generation probabilities with a VDJ recombination model fitted to out-of-frame rearrangements, and checked the results against IGoR. Hypergeometric tests were used in a later analysis to score TCR-TCR, TCR-HLA and TCR-CMV co-occurrence, with a repertoire-size bias correction applied to the TCR pairs. A later analysis estimated false discovery rates by permuting HLA or CMV assignments 20 times. In a later analysis, co-occurring TCRs were grouped with DBSCAN, and TCRdist sequence similarity was added when clustering was performed within HLA-allele-positive subsets. Co-occurrence clustering excluded repertoires with fewer than 30,000 or more than 120,000 public chains, plus five with anomalous nucleotide sharing. The table comes from immuneACCESS by way of TCRdb, which keeps in-frame sequences with V and J called. Part of the clones is missing from these tables; in studies checked, under half for an unresolved V gene and the rest for unknown reasons. V and J calls and clone size are those listed in that table; D and trimming were worked out from the DNA. Within this sample are about 160,000 clones, with roughly 85% of them counted one time only. 1.3% of the sample rests with the top ten.

The sample comprised PBMCs. The rearrangement joined TRBV4-2 to TRBJ2-3; 9 bases in the middle match TRBD2. This receptor was obtained from a man aged 25-45 years in good health and CMV-seronegative. The CDR3 protein: CASSQEYAGGNMFSTDTQYF. The nucleotide sequence is given as TGTGCCAGCAGCCAAGAGTATGCGGGAGGGAATATGTTTAGCACAGATACGCAGTATTTT.